Following are 22 T cell receptor beta chains from one sample sequenced in a study of cytomegalovirus exposure and HLA in healthy donors. Primers included in the PCR were 60 Vbeta and 13 Jbeta primers. Libraries were prepared by immunoSEQ multiplex PCR; TCRdb keeps only in-frame clonotypes and omits some of them. The table has 150,000 to 200,000 clones, more than 70% seen once; the top ten hold 7.7%. What was sequenced was PBMCs. These receptors originate from a woman aged 40 to 50 in good health and CMV-seropositive.

This chain uses TRBV2 with TRBJ1-5, with TRBD1 as a possible D gene (5 bases). V was cut by 7 bases and J by 0 bases, with 13 bases left in between. Germline CDR1 is SNHLY and CDR2 is FYNNEI. The CDR3 length is 15 residues. The CDR3 DNA reads TGTGCCAGCACTGTCGACAGACTTAGCAATCAGCCCCAGCATTTT. It is translated as CASTVDRLSNQPQHF.

V is TRBV7-9 and J is TRBJ2-5, with 8 bases matching TRBD1. Trimming took 5 bases from V and 5 from J; bases not matched to a gene: 16. CDR1 SEHNR and CDR2 FQNEAQ come from the germline V gene (reference sequence). The CDR3 sequence is 17 residues long. This CDR3 reads CASSRGLGTGTGETQYF. In DNA form, the CDR3 reads TGTGCCAGCAGCCGAGGGCTCGGGACAGGAACCGGGGAGACCCAGTACTTC.

V is TRBV19 and J is TRBJ2-5; 7 nucleotides agree with TRBD2. V shed 8 bases and J 4 bases; nucleotides not matched to a gene: 7. Germline V gives CDR1 LNHDA, CDR2 SQIVND (reference sequence). The CDR3 runs to 13 residues. The CDR3 bases are TGTGCCAGTGTGGGAGGGCAAAGAGAGACCCAGTACTTC. Protein: CASVGGQRETQYF. Drawing the rest from reference TRBV19 and TRBJ2-5, the complete variable domain is DGGITQSPKYLFRKEGQNVTLSCEQNLNHDAMYWYRQDPGQGLRLIYYSQIVNDFQKGDIAEGYSVSREKKESFPLTVTSAQKNPTAFYLCASVGGQRETQYFGPGTRLLVL.

This clone was detected only a few times. This rearrangement joins TRBV28 to TRBJ1-5; 7 positions match TRBD1. CDR1 and CDR2 from the germline V gene are MDHEN and SYDVKM. The CDR3 is made up of 13 amino acids. V gave up 6 bases and J gave up 6 bases; unmatched junction bases: 5. The CDR3 loop is CASSRDRVQPQHF. As DNA, the CDR3 is TGTGCCAGCAGCCGAGACAGGGTTCAGCCCCAGCATTTT.

The rearrangement uses TRBV5-4 and TRBJ2-5; 8 nucleotides match TRBD1. Trimming took 0 bases from V and 5 from J; bases not matched to a gene: 6. The CDR3 extends over 15 amino acids. Germline loops: CDR1 SGHNT, CDR2 YYREEE (reference sequence). In DNA, the CDR3 is TGTGCCAGCAGCTTGGGGGGGACAGGACGGGAGACCCAGTACTTC. Encoded protein: CASSLGGTGRETQYF.

The CDR3 DNA sequence: TGTGCCTGGAGTCCGCAGGGGGAGACCCAGTACTTC. Residues: CAWSPQGETQYF. The chain couples TRBV30 to TRBJ2-5; perhaps TRBD1 as D (6 bases). The germline gives CDR1 GTSNPN, CDR2 SVGIG (reference sequence). V was clipped by 2 bases and J by 5 bases, with 9 bases between them. CDR3 length: 12 amino acids.

This clone was seen more than once but under ten times. The chain joins TRBV19 to TRBJ1-2; 8 nucleotides match TRBD1. The CDR3 runs to 13 residues. The germline V gene encodes CDR1 LNHDA and CDR2 SQIVND (reference sequence). V gave up 8 bases and J gave up 8 bases; unmatched junction bases: 10. CDR3 sequence: CASLDRAFQGYTF. The DNA for the CDR3 is TGTGCCAGTTTGGACAGGGCCTTCCAAGGCTACACCTTC. Full variable domain (rest looked up from reference TRBV19 and TRBJ1-2): DGGITQSPKYLFRKEGQNVTLSCEQNLNHDAMYWYRQDPGQGLRLIYYSQIVNDFQKGDIAEGYSVSREKKESFPLTVTSAQKNPTAFYLCASLDRAFQGYTFGSGTRLTVV.

This clone was seen more than once but under ten times. V is TRBV7-2 and J is TRBJ2-3; 9 bases map to TRBD2. J was trimmed by 4 bases and V by 4 bases; bases with no gene match: 12. Per the germline V gene, CDR1 is SGHTA and CDR2 is FQGNSA. This CDR3 comprises 17 residues. The CDR3, as DNA: TGTGCCAGCAGCTCCCGGCTAGCGGGACGGGGGCCAGATACGCAGTATTTT. It codes for CASSSRLAGRGPDTQYF.

This clone was counted between two and nine times. The chain couples TRBV19 to TRBJ2-7, with TRBD1 identical over 10 bases. Germline CDR1 reads LNHDA; CDR2 reads SQIVND (reference sequence). V shed 6 bases and J 5 bases; nucleotides not matched to a gene: 10. The CDR3 is 15 amino acids. The CDR3 sequence is CASSPDRGHWDEQYF. DNA of the CDR3: TGTGCCAGTAGCCCCGACAGGGGGCATTGGGACGAGCAGTACTTC.

The chain has TRBV5-3 and TRBJ2-7; the D gene is possibly TRBD2 (5 bases). TRBV5-3 is an ORF for which the function is uncertain. V lost 2 bases and J lost 4, with 19 bases in between. The CDR3 loop spans 16 amino acids. The CDR3 region is CARSFPLAFRSYEQYF. CDR3 nucleotides: TGTGCCAGAAGCTTCCCTCTAGCTTTTAGGAGTTACGAGCAGTACTTC.

The CDR3 region is CASSPPGGEQFF. CDR3 in DNA: TGTGCCAGCTCACCACCGGGGGGTGAGCAGTTCTTC. The chain has TRBV18 and TRBJ2-1, with D possibly being TRBD2 (6 bases). V shed 0 bases and J shed 9 bases, with 6 bases lying between them. Germline CDR1 and CDR2: KGHSH and LQKENI. The CDR3 consists of 12 residues.

This clone was counted between two and nine times. This chain links TRBV7-9 with TRBJ1-3; TRBD1 aligns across 9 bases. CDR1 is SEHNR, CDR2 FQNEAQ, per germline (reference sequence). This CDR3 spans 17 amino acids. Losses at the gene ends were 3 bases for V and 0 bases for J; bases not matched to a gene: 6. CDR3 loop: CASSLRDRDLSGNTIYF. The CDR3, as DNA: TGTGCCAGCAGCTTGCGGGACAGGGACCTCTCTGGAAACACCATATATTTT.

This rearrangement joins TRBV19 to TRBJ1-1; TRBD1 matches at 9 bases. There are 16 residues in the CDR3. V lost 7 bases and J lost 3; bases outside the gene matches: 12. Germline V gives CDR1 LNHDA, CDR2 SQIVND (reference sequence). The CDR3, as DNA: TGTGCCAGTATAGGGACAGGGACTTCTGAGGACACTGAAGCTTTCTTT. Translation: CASIGTGTSEDTEAFF.

In this sample, this clone turned up once. V usage is TRBV28 and J usage is TRBJ2-7; 9 bases are shared with TRBD2. From germline, CDR1 is MDHEN and CDR2 SYDVKM. The CDR3 spans 15 residues. The ends lost 6 bases at V and 4 bases at J; junction bases unmatched: 10. The CDR3 DNA sequence: TGTGCCAGCAGCTTCGGTGGGACTAGCCGATACGAGCAGTACTTC. This sequence encodes CASSFGGTSRYEQYF. The full variable domain, completed using reference TRBV28 and TRBJ2-7, is DVKVTQSSRYLVKRTGEKVFLECVQDMDHENMFWYRQDPGLGLRLIYFSYDVKMKEKGDIPEGYSVSREKKERFSLILESASTNQTSMYLCASSFGGTSRYEQYFGPGTRLTVT.

This clone was recorded only once. The chain joins TRBV5-1 to TRBJ1-2; 7 bases agree with TRBD1. With V trimmed by 2 bases and J by 4 bases, 11 bases remained unmatched. CDR1 and CDR2 from the germline V gene are SGHRS and YFSETQ. This CDR3 has 16 amino acids. DNA for the CDR3: TGCGCCAGCAGCTTATCACAGGGGCGAGCCAGCTATGGCTACACCTTC. It translates to CASSLSQGRASYGYTF.

The chain combines TRBV7-3 with TRBJ2-1, with TRBD2 matching 9 bases. V lost 0 bases and J lost 9; bases outside the gene matches: 6. Germline assignment: CDR1 SGHTA and CDR2 FQGTGA. The CDR3 is 15 amino acids. As DNA, the CDR3 is TGTGCCAGCAGCTTAACTAGCGGGAGTGGTGGTGAGCAGTTCTTC. It yields the protein CASSLTSGSGGEQFF.

This chain joins TRBV13 and TRBJ1-4; D is unresolved. CDR1 is PRHDT and CDR2 is FYEKMQ in the germline V gene (reference sequence). The CDR3 totals 12 residues. Trimming shortened V by 1 base and J by 8 bases, and 5 bases separated the two germline ends. CDR3 nucleotides: TGTGCCAGCAGCTTAGTGGCCGAAAAACTGTTTTTT. Amino acid sequence: CASSLVAEKLFF. Drawing the rest from reference TRBV13 and TRBJ1-4, the complete variable domain is AAGVIQSPRHLIKEKRETATLKCYPIPRHDTVYWYQQGPGQDPQFLISFYEKMQSDKGSIPDRFSAQQFSDYHSELNMSSLELGDSALYFCASSLVAEKLFFGSGTQLSVL.

V and J are TRBV28 and TRBJ1-4, with TRBD1 as a possible D gene (5 bases). With 2 bases removed from V and 6 bases from J, the gap between germline ends came to 10 bases. The CDR3 has 14 residues. Germline V CDR1 and CDR2: MDHEN, SYDVKM. The CDR3 region has the DNA TGTGCCAGCAGTTTACCGGGAGGGGATGAAAAACTGTTTTTT. Protein sequence: CASSLPGGDEKLFF.

This rearrangement joins TRBV5-4 to TRBJ1-1; D is possibly TRBD1 (6 bases). This CDR3 comprises 14 residues. The V gene lost 0 bases and the J gene lost 1 base, with 7 bases spanning the gap. In germline, CDR1 is SGHNT, CDR2 YYREEE (reference sequence). Here the CDR3 DNA reads TGTGCCAGCAGCTTGGCACAGGGGAACACTGAAGCTTTCTTT. Translated, it gives CASSLAQGNTEAFF. The full variable domain, in which reference TRBV5-4 and TRBJ1-1 provide the parts outside the CDR3, is ETGVTQSPTHLIKTRGQQVTLRCSSQSGHNTVSWYQQALGQGPQFIFQYYREEENGRGNFPPRFSGLQFPNYSSELNVNALELDDSALYLCASSLAQGNTEAFFGQGTRLTVV.

The chain links TRBV19 to TRBJ2-7; 14 nucleotides agree with TRBD2. Germline V gene sequence: CDR1 LNHDA, CDR2 SQIVND (reference sequence). The V segment lost 4 bases and the J segment 4 bases; nucleotides outside the gene matches: 12. This CDR3 spans 18 amino acids. The DNA for the CDR3 is TGTGCCAGTAGTAACCAGCATGGGACTAGCGGGAGCAAGTACGAGCAGTACTTC. Protein: CASSNQHGTSGSKYEQYF.

This clone was counted between two and nine times. The chain couples TRBV7-9 to TRBJ2-7, with a possible D match to TRBD1 (5 bases). Trimming left V 5 bases short and J 2 bases short, with 7 bases between. Germline loops: CDR1 SEHNR, CDR2 FQNEAQ (reference sequence). This CDR3 is built from 12 residues. CDR3: CASSQDTYEQYF. In nucleotides, the CDR3 is TGTGCCAGCAGCCAGGACACCTACGAGCAGTACTTC. The full variable domain, completed using reference TRBV7-9 and TRBJ2-7, is DTGVSQNPRHKITKRGQNVTFRCDPISEHNRLYWYRQTLGQGPEFLTYFQNEAQLEKSRLLSDRFSAERPKGSFSTLEIQRTEQGDSAMYLCASSQDTYEQYFGPGTRLTVT.

The rearrangement uses TRBV5-1 and TRBJ2-1, with 7 nucleotides matching TRBD2. In germline, CDR1 is SGHRS, CDR2 YFSETQ. The CDR3 has 15 amino acids. J gave up 4 bases and V 4 bases, and 8 bases lay outside the gene matches. The CDR3: CASSLPGGVYNEQFF. In DNA form, the CDR3 reads TGCGCCAGCAGCCTCCCGGGGGGAGTATACAATGAGCAGTTCTTC.